This paragraph covers one T cell receptor (beta chain) sequence. The CDR3 has 16 residues. Germline-derived CDR1 and CDR2 are LGHNT and FRNRAP. Between the trimmed V and J ends, which lost 0 bases and 1 base, there was a span of 10 bases. The data were obtained in a study of Tregs in tolerant kidney transplant recipients. Mixed chimerism was transient after nonmyeloablative marrow transplants from related graft donors. The method was immunoSEQ multiplex PCR; TCRdb's version includes in-frame clones alone and lacks a portion of them. The profile shows tens of thousands of clones, 93% of them singletons.

The V call is TRBV12-5, the J call TRBJ1-5; D call uncertain. Sample: CD4+ T cells from blood (PBMCs), taken 12 months after the transplant. The TCR originated in a human patient who received a combined kidney and bone marrow transplant. Some of these T cells may belong to the graft donor. The CDR3 loop is CASGLVADMSNQPQHF. DNA of the CDR3: TGTGCTAGTGGTTTGGTAGCAGACATGAGCAATCAGCCCCAGCATTTT.